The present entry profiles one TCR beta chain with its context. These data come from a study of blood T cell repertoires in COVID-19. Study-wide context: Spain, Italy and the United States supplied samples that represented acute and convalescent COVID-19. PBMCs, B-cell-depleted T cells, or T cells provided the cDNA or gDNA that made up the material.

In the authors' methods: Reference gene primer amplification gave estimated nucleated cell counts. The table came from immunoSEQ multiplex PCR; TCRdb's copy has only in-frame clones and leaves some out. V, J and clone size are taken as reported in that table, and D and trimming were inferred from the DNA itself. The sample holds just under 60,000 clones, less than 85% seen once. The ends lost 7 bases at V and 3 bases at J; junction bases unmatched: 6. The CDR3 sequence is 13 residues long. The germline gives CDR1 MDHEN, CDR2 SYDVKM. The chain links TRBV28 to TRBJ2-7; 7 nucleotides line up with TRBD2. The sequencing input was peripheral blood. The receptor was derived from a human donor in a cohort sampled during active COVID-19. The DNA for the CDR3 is TGTGCCAGCAAGCGACTAGCACTCTACGAGCAGTACTTC. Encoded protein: CASKRLALYEQYF.